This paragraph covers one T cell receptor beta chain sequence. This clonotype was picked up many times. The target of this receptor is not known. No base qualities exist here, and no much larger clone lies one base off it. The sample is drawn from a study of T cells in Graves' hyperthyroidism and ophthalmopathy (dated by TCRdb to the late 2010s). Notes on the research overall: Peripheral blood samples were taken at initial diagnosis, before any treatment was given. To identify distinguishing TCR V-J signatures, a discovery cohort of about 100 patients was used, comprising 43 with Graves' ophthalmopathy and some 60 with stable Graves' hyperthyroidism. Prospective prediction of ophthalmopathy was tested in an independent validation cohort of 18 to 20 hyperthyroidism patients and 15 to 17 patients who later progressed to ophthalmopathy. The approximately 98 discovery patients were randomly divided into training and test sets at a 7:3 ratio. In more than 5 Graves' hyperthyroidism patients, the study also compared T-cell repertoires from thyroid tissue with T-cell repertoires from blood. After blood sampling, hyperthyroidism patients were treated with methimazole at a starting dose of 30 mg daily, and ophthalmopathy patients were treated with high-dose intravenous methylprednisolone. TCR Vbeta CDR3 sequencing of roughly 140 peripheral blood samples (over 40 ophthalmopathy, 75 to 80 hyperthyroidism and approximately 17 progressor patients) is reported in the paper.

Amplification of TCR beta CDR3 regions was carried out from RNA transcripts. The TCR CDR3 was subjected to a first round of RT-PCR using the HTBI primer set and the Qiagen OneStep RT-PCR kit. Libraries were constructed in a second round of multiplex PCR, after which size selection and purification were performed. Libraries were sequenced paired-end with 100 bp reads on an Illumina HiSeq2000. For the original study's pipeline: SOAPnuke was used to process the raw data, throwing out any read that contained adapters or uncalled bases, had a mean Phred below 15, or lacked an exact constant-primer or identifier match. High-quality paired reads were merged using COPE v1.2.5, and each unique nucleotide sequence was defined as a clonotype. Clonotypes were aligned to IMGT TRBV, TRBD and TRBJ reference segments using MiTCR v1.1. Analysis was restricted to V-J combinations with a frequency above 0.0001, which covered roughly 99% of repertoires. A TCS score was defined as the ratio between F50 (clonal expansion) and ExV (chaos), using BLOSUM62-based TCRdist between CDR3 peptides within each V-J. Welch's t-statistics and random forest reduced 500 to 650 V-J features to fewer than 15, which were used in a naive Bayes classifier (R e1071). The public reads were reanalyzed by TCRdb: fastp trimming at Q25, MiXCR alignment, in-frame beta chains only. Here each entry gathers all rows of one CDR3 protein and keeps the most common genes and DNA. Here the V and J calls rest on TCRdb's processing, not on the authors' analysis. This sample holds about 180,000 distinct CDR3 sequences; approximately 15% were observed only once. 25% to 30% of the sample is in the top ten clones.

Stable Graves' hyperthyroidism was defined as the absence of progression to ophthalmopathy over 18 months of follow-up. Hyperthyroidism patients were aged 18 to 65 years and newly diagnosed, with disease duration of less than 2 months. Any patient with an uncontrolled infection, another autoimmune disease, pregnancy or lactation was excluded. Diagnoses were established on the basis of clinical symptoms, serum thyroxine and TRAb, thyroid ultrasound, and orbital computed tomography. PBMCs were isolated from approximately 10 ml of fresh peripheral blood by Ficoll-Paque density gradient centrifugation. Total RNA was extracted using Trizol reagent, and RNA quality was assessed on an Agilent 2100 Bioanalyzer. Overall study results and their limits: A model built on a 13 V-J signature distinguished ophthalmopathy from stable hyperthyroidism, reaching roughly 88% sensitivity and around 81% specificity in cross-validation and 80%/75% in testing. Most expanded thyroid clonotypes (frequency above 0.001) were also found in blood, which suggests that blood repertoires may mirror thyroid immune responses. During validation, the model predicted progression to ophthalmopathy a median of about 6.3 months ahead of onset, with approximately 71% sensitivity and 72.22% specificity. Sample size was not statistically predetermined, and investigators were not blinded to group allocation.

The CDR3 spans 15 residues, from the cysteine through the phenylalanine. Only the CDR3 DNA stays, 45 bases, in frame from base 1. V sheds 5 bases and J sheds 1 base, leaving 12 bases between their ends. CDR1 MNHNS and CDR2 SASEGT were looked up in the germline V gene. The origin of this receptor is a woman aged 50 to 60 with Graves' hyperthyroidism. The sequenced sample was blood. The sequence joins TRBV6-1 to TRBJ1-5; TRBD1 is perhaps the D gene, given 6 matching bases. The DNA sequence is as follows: TGTGCCAGCAGTCCCTACAGGGTAAGCAATCAGCCCCAGCATTTT. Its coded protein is CASSPYRVSNQPQHF.